This T cell receptor (beta chain) was profiled in a study of blood T cell repertoires in COVID-19 (dated by TCRdb to 2018 to 2020). About the full investigation: Samples from collaborators originated in the United States, Italy and Spain and spanned both the acute and convalescent phases of COVID-19. The material from the prospective study consisted of cDNA or gDNA derived from T cells, B-cell-depleted T cells, or PBMCs. The repertoires were released in a freely available public database meant as a resource for research on the immune response to SARS-CoV-2. Where HLA class I and class II types were available, the types were taken from metadata supplied by the sample provider, not from assay-based typing. The sample metadata nearly always contained a de-identified subject ID, COVID-19 status, age in years and sex. The samples were drawn from two sources: the first 160 participants of the ongoing ImmuneRACE study, and 1,254 subjects contributed by 6 global collaborators. Deeply sampled blood TCRbeta repertoires from subjects exposed to, actively infected with, or recovered from COVID-19 were included in the dataset.

Broader findings and caveats from the paper: How much clinical and demographic metadata was included differed by source and by participant, and the metadata was provided uncurated.

Each collaborating institution followed its own protocols to collect whole blood in K2EDTA tubes. For TCRbeta analysis, collaborator samples were shipped as frozen whole blood, as isolated PBMCs, or as DNA extracted from either sample type. Turning to this clone: Its antigen is currently not known. The record has no base qualities; no much larger clone is one base away.

The V end gives up 3 bases and the J end 11 bases, leaving 5 bases in the junction not matched to a gene. The CDR3, cysteine through phenylalanine, is 12 amino acids long. Left in the record is the CDR3 DNA by itself, 36 bases read in frame from the first base. CDR1 and CDR2 are read off the germline V gene as SQVTM and ANQGSEA. The immunoSEQ Assay, a bias-controlled multiplex PCR, was used to amplify TCRbeta CDR3 regions from genomic DNA. Per the authors' processing: Within the assay, amplification of reference gene primers was used to estimate how many nucleated cells each sample contained. To quantify the absolute abundance of each unique TCRbeta CDR3 rearrangement, sequence reads were collapsed and filtered. For each sample, productive Simpson clonality was calculated as the square root of Simpson's diversity index across productive rearrangements. What TCRdb holds here is the immuneACCESS table cut down to in-frame rearrangements. Part of the clones is not present; checked against another copy, under half of the missing clones reflect an unresolved V gene, and the others are unexplained. That table furnishes V, J and clone size, whereas the DNA furnished D and trimming. The sample table lists 150,000 to 200,000 clones, 80% to 90% of them with a count of one. The top ten constitute roughly 8.6% of the sample.

Rearrangement joined TRBV29-1 to TRBJ1-5; TRBD1 aligns with 9 central bases. The source material was peripheral blood. This receptor was identified in a man in his sixties with acute or convalescent COVID-19. The nucleotide sequence is given as TGCAGCGTTGAGTTTGGGGACAGGGCCCAGCATTTT. Its amino acids are CSVEFGDRAQHF.